Listed below are T cell receptor beta chains from one sample, sequenced in a study of cytomegalovirus exposure and HLA in healthy donors. This table comes from immunoSEQ multiplex PCR, and its TCRdb copy is limited to in-frame clones, with some not included. The table shows roughly 200,000 clones, with 87% occurring only once. Material: PBMCs. These receptor sequences come from a man younger than 40 in good health and CMV-seronegative. Both conserved end residues are part of each CDR3. Part of the rows lack a size; the others show once, few, many or a class for expanded clones.

abundance: few
j_gene: TRBJ1-2
v_gene: TRBV27
CDR3aa: CASSSRGTGKANYGYTF

abundance: once
j_gene: TRBJ1-1
v_gene: TRBV15
CDR3aa: CATRLSRGNTEAFF

abundance: -
j_gene: TRBJ2-3
v_gene: TRBV6-5
CDR3aa: CASSYVYTDTQYF

abundance: -
j_gene: TRBJ1-2
v_gene: TRBV9
CDR3aa: CASSVDRGFGGYTF

abundance: few
j_gene: TRBJ2-1
v_gene: TRBV2
CDR3aa: CATKRSTSGEQFF

abundance: -
j_gene: TRBJ1-1
v_gene: TRBV27
CDR3aa: CASRPRQGLNTEAFF

abundance: once
j_gene: TRBJ2-7
v_gene: TRBV5-1
CDR3aa: CASSLLGQGFGEQYF

abundance: few
j_gene: TRBJ2-7
v_gene: TRBV7-8
CDR3aa: CASSPRTSGTSYEQYF

abundance: -
j_gene: TRBJ1-6
v_gene: TRBV5-4
CDR3aa: CASSLDSGRNSPLHF

abundance: few
j_gene: TRBJ1-2
v_gene: TRBV4-2
CDR3aa: CASSQEGSKANYGYTF

abundance: -
j_gene: TRBJ2-3
v_gene: TRBV27
CDR3aa: CASTDVGGARADTQYF

abundance: -
j_gene: TRBJ1-5
v_gene: TRBV5-4
CDR3aa: CASSFGGFGSDQPQHF

abundance: -
j_gene: TRBJ1-4
v_gene: TRBV5-4
CDR3aa: CASSLGAGSNEKLFF

abundance: -
j_gene: TRBJ2-1
v_gene: TRBV29-1
CDR3aa: CSARATYNEQFF

abundance: -
j_gene: TRBJ2-2
v_gene: TRBV7-2
CDR3aa: CASSTTGTGGPGELFF

abundance: -
j_gene: TRBJ1-3
v_gene: TRBV9
CDR3aa: CASSVDSSQNTIYF

abundance: -
j_gene: TRBJ1-5
v_gene: TRBV10-3
CDR3aa: CAISLGQGHQPQHF

abundance: -
j_gene: TRBJ1-4
v_gene: TRBV27
CDR3aa: CASSTRGGNEKLFF

abundance: -
j_gene: TRBJ2-7
v_gene: TRBV5-1
CDR3aa: CASSPTAGFSYEQYF

abundance: -
j_gene: TRBJ1-5
v_gene: TRBV6-6
CDR3aa: CASSYSMQGDQPQHF

abundance: -
j_gene: TRBJ2-2
v_gene: TRBV7-2
CDR3aa: CASSFLTVANTGELFF

abundance: -
j_gene: TRBJ2-5
v_gene: TRBV5-6
CDR3aa: CASSSQGRETQYF

abundance: -
j_gene: TRBJ1-4
v_gene: TRBV19
CDR3aa: CASSRDRVNEKLFF

abundance: -
j_gene: TRBJ2-1
v_gene: TRBV5-1
CDR3aa: CASSVSGSSYNEQFF

abundance: -
j_gene: TRBJ1-4
v_gene: TRBV30
CDR3aa: CAWSLPDRVVGDEKLFF

abundance: -
j_gene: TRBJ1-3
v_gene: TRBV28
CDR3aa: CASSLIGIHTIYF

abundance: -
j_gene: TRBJ2-1
v_gene: TRBV7-6
CDR3aa: CASSSERGTGVYNEQFF

abundance: -
j_gene: TRBJ2-5
v_gene: TRBV5-1
CDR3aa: CASSLATGYGETQYF

abundance: -
j_gene: TRBJ2-5
v_gene: TRBV19
CDR3aa: CASTGEQETQYF

abundance: few
j_gene: TRBJ1-1
v_gene: TRBV11-2
CDR3aa: CASSLDRRPGLNTEAFF

abundance: -
j_gene: TRBJ1-4
v_gene: TRBV6-1
CDR3aa: CASKRGQDNVKLFF

abundance: -
j_gene: TRBJ1-2
v_gene: TRBV7-9
CDR3aa: CASSLEGTGGSYGYTF

abundance: -
j_gene: TRBJ1-2
v_gene: TRBV5-4
CDR3aa: CASSPDRNYGYTF

abundance: -
j_gene: TRBJ1-6
v_gene: TRBV6-5
CDR3aa: CASSYRQGASPLHF

abundance: -
j_gene: TRBJ2-1
v_gene: TRBV2
CDR3aa: CAWDRRPNEQFF

abundance: -
j_gene: TRBJ1-2
v_gene: TRBV11-2
CDR3aa: CASSLGPGTGYGYTF

abundance: -
j_gene: TRBJ2-7
v_gene: TRBV27
CDR3aa: CASRPRTGQSYEQYF

abundance: -
j_gene: TRBJ1-3
v_gene: TRBV6-1
CDR3aa: CASSEPGQGSGNTIYF

abundance: -
j_gene: TRBJ1-1
v_gene: TRBV6-6
CDR3aa: CASSYGGLTNTEAFF

abundance: -
j_gene: TRBJ2-7
v_gene: TRBV28
CDR3aa: CASDTPGHSTYF

abundance: few
j_gene: TRBJ1-5
v_gene: TRBV10-2
CDR3aa: CASGRGLQEPQHF

abundance: -
j_gene: TRBJ2-3
v_gene: TRBV19
CDR3aa: CASSPRPQNTDTQYF

abundance: -
j_gene: TRBJ2-7
v_gene: TRBV5-1
CDR3aa: CASSLRTGTYEQYF

abundance: once
j_gene: TRBJ1-1
v_gene: TRBV4-3
CDR3aa: CASSQDPQGTMNTEAFF

abundance: -
j_gene: TRBJ1-3
v_gene: TRBV7-2
CDR3aa: CASSLVADRSGNTIYF

abundance: -
j_gene: TRBJ1-1
v_gene: TRBV5-1
CDR3aa: CASSLGPVPGTEAFF

abundance: -
j_gene: TRBJ2-2
v_gene: TRBV2
CDR3aa: CASKSGQNTGELFF

abundance: -
j_gene: TRBJ2-1
v_gene: TRBV7-9
CDR3aa: CASSLVASDNNEQFF

abundance: -
j_gene: TRBJ1-3
v_gene: TRBV5-1
CDR3aa: CASSPGGGNTIYF

abundance: -
j_gene: TRBJ1-2
v_gene: TRBV7-9
CDR3aa: CASSLVLEGYGYTF

abundance: once
j_gene: TRBJ1-5
v_gene: TRBV19
CDR3aa: CASSIRGRASNQPQHF

abundance: -
j_gene: TRBJ1-2
v_gene: TRBV18
CDR3aa: CASSPPGGLGYTF

abundance: -
j_gene: TRBJ2-3
v_gene: TRBV7-2
CDR3aa: CASSLEGTVGTDTQYF

abundance: -
j_gene: TRBJ2-2
v_gene: TRBV28
CDR3aa: CASSPPGQGHGELFF

abundance: -
j_gene: TRBJ2-1
v_gene: TRBV27
CDR3aa: CASKGASPGDEQFF